This T cell receptor beta chain emerged from a study of control samples from healthy donors and cancer patients. Germline V CDR1 and CDR2: MDHEN, SYDVKM. This CDR3 comprises 12 residues. V was trimmed by 4 bases and J by 8 bases, leaving 11 bases between them. Measured with immunoSEQ multiplex PCR; TCRdb has only the in-frame clones, and not every one. The repertoire has some 94,000 clones, roughly nine tenths of them found once; the top ten carry 1.3%. The sequence came from a woman aged 50 to 65 in good health. The V gene is TRBV28, the J gene TRBJ1-1; D unclear. Sequences were obtained from blood. The CDR3 protein is CASSSKLSEAFF. In nucleotides, the CDR3 is TGTGCCAGCAGTTCGAAACTTTCAGAAGCTTTCTTT.